Listed below are T cell receptor beta chains from one sample, sequenced in a study of brain T cells in children with intractable seizures. Some clones are missing from TCRdb's copy, which holds only in-frame ones; the method was immunoSEQ multiplex PCR. The sample carries 80,000 or so clones, approximately 94% recorded once. Sequencing was performed on peripheral blood, taken at surgery. The receptors stem from a boy younger than two with tuberous sclerosis and intractable seizures. Both conserved end residues are part of each CDR3.

v_gene	j_gene	CDR3aa
TRBV5-1	TRBJ2-1	CASSTGPSAQFF
TRBV7-8	TRBJ2-3	CASSPRDRGYTDTQYF
TRBV19	TRBJ1-4	CASSTWLTEKLFF
TRBV4-1	TRBJ1-2	CASSQGDRASYGYTF
TRBV6-1	TRBJ2-4	CASSEGRTAKNIQYF
TRBV3-1/TRBV3-2	TRBJ2-3	CASSQSPGLAADTQYF
TRBV6-6	TRBJ2-3	CATRGGTDTQYF
TRBV29-1	TRBJ2-3	CSVEVWRTGITDTQYF
TRBV5-1	TRBJ1-2	CASSLEWAGDHGYTF
TRBV5-1	TRBJ2-4	CASSLPGAGGNIQYF